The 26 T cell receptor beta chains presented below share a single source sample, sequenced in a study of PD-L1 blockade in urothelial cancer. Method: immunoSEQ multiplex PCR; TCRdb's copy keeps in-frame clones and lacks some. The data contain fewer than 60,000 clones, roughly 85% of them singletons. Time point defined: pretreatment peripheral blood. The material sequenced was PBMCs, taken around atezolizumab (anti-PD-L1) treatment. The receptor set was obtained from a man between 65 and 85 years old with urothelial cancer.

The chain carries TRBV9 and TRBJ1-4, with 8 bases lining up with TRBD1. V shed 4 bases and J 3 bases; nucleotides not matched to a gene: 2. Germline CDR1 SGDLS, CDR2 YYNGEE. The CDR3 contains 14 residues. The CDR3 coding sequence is TGTGCCAGCAGCCAACAGGGGGCTAATGAAAAACTGTTTTTT. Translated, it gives CASSQQGANEKLFF.

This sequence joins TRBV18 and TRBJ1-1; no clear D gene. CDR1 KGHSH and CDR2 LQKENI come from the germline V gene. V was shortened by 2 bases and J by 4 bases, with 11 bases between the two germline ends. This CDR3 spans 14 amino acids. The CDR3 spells CASSPGMEGTEAFF. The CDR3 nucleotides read TGTGCCAGCTCACCAGGGATGGAGGGCACTGAAGCTTTCTTT.

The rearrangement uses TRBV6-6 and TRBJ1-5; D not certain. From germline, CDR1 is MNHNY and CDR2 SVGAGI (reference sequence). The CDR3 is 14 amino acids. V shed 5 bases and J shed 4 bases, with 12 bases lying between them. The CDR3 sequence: CASSGARENQPQHF. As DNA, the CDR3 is TGTGCCAGCAGTGGAGCAAGGGAGAATCAGCCCCAGCATTTT.

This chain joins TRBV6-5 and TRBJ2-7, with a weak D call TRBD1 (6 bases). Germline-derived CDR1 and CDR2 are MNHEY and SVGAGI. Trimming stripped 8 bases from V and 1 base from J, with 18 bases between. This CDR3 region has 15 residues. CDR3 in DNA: TGTGCCAGCCGGGAACGGGACATCGAATCCTACGAGCAGTACTTC. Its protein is CASRERDIESYEQYF.

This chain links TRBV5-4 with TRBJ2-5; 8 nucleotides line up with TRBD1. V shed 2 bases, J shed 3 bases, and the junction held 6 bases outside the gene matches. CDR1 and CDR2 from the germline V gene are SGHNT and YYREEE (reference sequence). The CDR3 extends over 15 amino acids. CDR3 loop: CASSFARTGKETQYF. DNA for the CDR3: TGTGCCAGCAGCTTTGCCCGGACAGGGAAAGAGACCCAGTACTTC. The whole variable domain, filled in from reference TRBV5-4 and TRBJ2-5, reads ETGVTQSPTHLIKTRGQQVTLRCSSQSGHNTVSWYQQALGQGPQFIFQYYREEENGRGNFPPRFSGLQFPNYSSELNVNALELDDSALYLCASSFARTGKETQYFGPGTRLLVL.

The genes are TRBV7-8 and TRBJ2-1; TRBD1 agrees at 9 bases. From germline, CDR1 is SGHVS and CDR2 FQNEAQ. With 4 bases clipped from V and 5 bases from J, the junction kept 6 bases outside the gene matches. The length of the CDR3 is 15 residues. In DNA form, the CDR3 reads TGTGCCAGCAGCTGGCTGGGACAGGGTGACAATGAGCAGTTCTTC. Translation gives CASSWLGQGDNEQFF.

The DNA of the CDR3 is TGTGCCAGCAGCTTAGCCTTAGCGTCCGGGGAGCTGTTTTTT. It translates to CASSLALASGELFF. The genes are TRBV11-3 and TRBJ2-2, with D perhaps matching TRBD2 (5 bases). Germline loops: CDR1 SGHNT, CDR2 YENEEA. Trimming left V 1 base short and J 6 bases short, with 9 bases between. This CDR3 comprises 14 residues.

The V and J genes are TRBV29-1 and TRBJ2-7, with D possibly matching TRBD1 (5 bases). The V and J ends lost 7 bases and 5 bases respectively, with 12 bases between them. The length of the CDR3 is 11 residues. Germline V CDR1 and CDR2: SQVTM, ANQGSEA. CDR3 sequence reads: CSGVRGDEQYF. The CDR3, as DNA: TGCAGCGGGGTTAGGGGCGACGAGCAGTACTTC.

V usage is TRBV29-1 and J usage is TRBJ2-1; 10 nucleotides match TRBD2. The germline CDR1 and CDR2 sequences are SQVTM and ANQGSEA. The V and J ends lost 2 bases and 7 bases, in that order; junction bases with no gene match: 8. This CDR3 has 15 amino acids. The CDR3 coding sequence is TGCAGCGTTGAAACGGGGACTAGCGAAGGGAATGAGCAGTTCTTC. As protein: CSVETGTSEGNEQFF.

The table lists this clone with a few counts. CDR3 in amino acids: CASSPIGLAEYNEQFF. CDR3 DNA: TGTGCCAGCAGCCCCATTGGACTAGCGGAGTACAATGAGCAGTTCTTC. V gene TRBV14 combines with J gene TRBJ2-1; 10 nucleotides agree with TRBD2. The J segment lost 4 bases and the V segment lost 4 bases, leaving 7 bases of the junction unmatched. Germline V gene data show CDR1 as SGHDN and CDR2 as FVKESK. The CDR3 is 16 amino acids.

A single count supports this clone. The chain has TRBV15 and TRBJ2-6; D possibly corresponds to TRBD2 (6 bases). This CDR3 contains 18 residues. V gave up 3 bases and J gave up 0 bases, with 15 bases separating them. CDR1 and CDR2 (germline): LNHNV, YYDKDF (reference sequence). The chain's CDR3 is CATSSRDLRSSGANVLTF. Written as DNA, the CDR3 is TGTGCCACCAGCAGTCGGGACTTACGAAGCTCTGGGGCCAACGTCCTGACTTTC.

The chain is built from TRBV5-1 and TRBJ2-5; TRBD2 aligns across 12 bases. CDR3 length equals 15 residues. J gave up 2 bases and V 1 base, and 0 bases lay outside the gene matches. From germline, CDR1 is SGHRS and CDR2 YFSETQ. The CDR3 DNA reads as TGCGCCAGCAGCTTGCTAGCGGGAGGGCAAGAGACCCAGTACTTC. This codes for CASSLLAGGQETQYF. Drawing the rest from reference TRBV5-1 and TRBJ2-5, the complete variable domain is KAGVTQTPRYLIKTRGQQVTLSCSPISGHRSVSWYQQTPGQGLQFLFEYFSETQRNKGNFPGRFSGRQFSNSRSEMNVSTLELGDSALYLCASSLLAGGQETQYFGPGTRLLVL.

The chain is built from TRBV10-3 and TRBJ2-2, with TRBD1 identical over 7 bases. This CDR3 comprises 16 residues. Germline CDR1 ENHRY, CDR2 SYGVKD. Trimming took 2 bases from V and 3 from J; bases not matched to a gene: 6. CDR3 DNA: TGTGCCATCAGTGAGCGTCGGACAGGAGACACCGGGGAGCTGTTTTTT. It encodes CAISERRTGDTGELFF.

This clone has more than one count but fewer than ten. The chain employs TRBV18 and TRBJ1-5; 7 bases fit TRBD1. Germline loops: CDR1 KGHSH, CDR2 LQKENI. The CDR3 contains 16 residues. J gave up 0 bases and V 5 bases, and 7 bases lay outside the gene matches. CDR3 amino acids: CASSNDRAYSNQPQHF. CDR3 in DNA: TGTGCCAGCTCAAATGACAGGGCTTATAGCAATCAGCCCCAGCATTTT.

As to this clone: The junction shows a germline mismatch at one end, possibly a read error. For the CDR3, the DNA is TGTGCCAGCAGCGCCCGCGACTTC. Protein sequence: CASSARDF. V usage is TRBV7-9 and J usage is TRBJ2-5; no clear D. The CDR3 covers 8 residues. Per germline, CDR1 SEHNR and CDR2 FQNEAQ (reference sequence).

CDR3 sequence (DNA): TGTGCCAGCTCACCCTGGGACGGAGGGAATGAAAAACTGTTTTTT. Translating it yields CASSPWDGGNEKLFF. The chain uses TRBV18 and TRBJ1-4; TRBD1 is a possible D gene (5 bases). V lost 3 bases to trimming and J lost 5 bases, with 13 bases between them. Germline assignment: CDR1 KGHSH and CDR2 LQKENI. CDR3 size: 15 residues.

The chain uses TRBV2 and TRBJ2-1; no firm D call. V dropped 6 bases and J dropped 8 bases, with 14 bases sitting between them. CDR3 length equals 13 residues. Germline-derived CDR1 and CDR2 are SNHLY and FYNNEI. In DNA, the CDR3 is TGTGCCAGCAGAGTTGAAGCTGTCGATGAGCAGTTCTTC. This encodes CASRVEAVDEQFF.

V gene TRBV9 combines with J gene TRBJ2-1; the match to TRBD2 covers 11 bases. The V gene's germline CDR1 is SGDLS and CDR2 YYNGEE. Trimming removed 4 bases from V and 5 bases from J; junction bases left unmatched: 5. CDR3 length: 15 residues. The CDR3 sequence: CASSKGLADHNEQFF. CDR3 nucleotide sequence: TGTGCCAGCAGCAAGGGACTAGCGGACCACAATGAGCAGTTCTTC.

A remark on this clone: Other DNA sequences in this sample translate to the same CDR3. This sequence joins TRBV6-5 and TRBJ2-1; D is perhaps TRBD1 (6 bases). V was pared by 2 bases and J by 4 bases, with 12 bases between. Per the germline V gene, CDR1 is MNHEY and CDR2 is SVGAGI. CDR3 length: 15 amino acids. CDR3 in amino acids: CASSYRGQGYNEQFF. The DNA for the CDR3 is TGTGCCAGCAGTTACCGAGGGCAGGGGTACAATGAGCAGTTCTTC.

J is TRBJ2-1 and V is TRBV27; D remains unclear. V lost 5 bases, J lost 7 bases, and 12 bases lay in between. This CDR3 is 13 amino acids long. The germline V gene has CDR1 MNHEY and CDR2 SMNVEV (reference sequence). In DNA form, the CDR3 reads TGTGCCAGCAGTCTCAATTCGAGGAATGAGCAGTTCTTC. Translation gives CASSLNSRNEQFF.

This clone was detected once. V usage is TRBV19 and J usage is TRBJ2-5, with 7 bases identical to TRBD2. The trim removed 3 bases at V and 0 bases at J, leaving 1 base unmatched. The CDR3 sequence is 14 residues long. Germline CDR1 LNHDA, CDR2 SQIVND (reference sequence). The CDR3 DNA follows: TGTGCCAGTAGTATGGGAGGGAACCAAGAGACCCAGTACTTC. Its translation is CASSMGGNQETQYF. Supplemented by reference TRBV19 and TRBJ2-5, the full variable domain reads DGGITQSPKYLFRKEGQNVTLSCEQNLNHDAMYWYRQDPGQGLRLIYYSQIVNDFQKGDIAEGYSVSREKKESFPLTVTSAQKNPTAFYLCASSMGGNQETQYFGPGTRLLVL.

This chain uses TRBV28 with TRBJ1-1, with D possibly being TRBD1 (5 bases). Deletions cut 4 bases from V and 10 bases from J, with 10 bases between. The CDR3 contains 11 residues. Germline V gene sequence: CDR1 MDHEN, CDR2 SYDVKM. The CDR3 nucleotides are TGTGCCAGCAGTTCCAGGGAGGTAGCTTTCTTT. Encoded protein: CASSSREVAFF.

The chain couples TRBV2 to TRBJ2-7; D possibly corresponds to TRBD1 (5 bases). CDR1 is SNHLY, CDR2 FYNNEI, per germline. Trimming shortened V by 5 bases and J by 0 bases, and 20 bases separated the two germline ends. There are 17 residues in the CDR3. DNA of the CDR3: TGTGCCAGCAGTCTCCCTCGAAGGGGAAACTTCTCCTACGAGCAGTACTTC. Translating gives CASSLPRRGNFSYEQYF.

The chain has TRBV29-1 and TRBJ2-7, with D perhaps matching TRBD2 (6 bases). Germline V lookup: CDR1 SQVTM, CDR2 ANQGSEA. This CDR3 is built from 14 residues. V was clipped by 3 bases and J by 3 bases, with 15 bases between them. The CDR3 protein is CSVDSEGEVYEQYF. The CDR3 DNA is TGCAGCGTTGACTCGGAGGGCGAGGTCTACGAGCAGTACTTC.

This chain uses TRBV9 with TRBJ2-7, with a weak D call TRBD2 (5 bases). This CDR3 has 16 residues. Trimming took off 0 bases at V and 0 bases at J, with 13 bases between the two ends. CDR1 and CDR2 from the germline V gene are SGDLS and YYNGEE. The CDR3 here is CASSVVPDSNSYEQYF. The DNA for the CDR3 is TGTGCCAGCAGCGTAGTTCCGGACTCCAACTCCTACGAGCAGTACTTC.

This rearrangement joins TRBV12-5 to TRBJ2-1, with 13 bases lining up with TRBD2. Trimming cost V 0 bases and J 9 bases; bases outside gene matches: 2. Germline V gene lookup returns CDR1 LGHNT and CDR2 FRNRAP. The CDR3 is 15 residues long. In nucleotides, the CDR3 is TGTGCTAGTGGTTTGGTAACTAGCGGGAGGGGTGAGCAGTTCTTC. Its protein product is CASGLVTSGRGEQFF.